These 20 T cell receptor beta chains share one sample of origin, sequenced in a study of human T cells and chemical hapten exposure. TCRdb processed the RACE reads anew with MiXCR; each CDR3 protein has one entry. The sample carries 80,000 to 100,000 distinct CDR3 sequences, 10% to 13% recorded once. Time point reported: patch test 3, about 24 weeks after DPC sensitization. Regarding treatment: therapeutic diphenylcyclopropenone sensitization with weekly scalp DPC. This material consisted of whole blood, taken in connection with sensitization to the hapten diphenylcyclopropenone (DPC). These receptors were taken from a woman in her forties or fifties with alopecia areata. Some clones in this sample may be carry-over from other donors' samples.

CDR3 loop: CAVTGTINYEQYF. The CDR3, as DNA: TGTGCCGTCACCGGGACCATCAACTACGAGCAGTACTTC. This chain links TRBV2 with TRBJ2-7; D may match TRBD1 or TRBD2 (5 bases each). Per germline, CDR1 SNHLY and CDR2 FYNNEI. V shed 11 bases and J shed 3 bases, with 17 bases lying between them. The CDR3 is made up of 13 amino acids.

This clonotype was counted ten times or more. The chain combines TRBV12-3 or TRBV12-4 with TRBJ2-1; a weak D match, TRBD2 (5 bases). V lost 8 bases, J lost 6 bases, and 11 bases lay in between. The CDR3 covers 12 residues. CDR3: CASGVGSNEQFF. The CDR3 nucleotides read TGTGCCAGCGGAGTGGGGAGCAATGAGCAGTTCTTC.

This clonotype showed up just a few times. CDR3 protein: CASSLGPLVLFF. The CDR3 coding sequence is TGTGCCAGCAGCCTCGGGCCCCTGGTGCTGTTTTTT. V usage is TRBV3-1 and J usage is TRBJ2-2; no definite D call. There are 12 residues in the CDR3. Germline V gives CDR1 LGHDT, CDR2 YNNKEL (reference sequence). Between the trimmed V and J ends, which lost 4 bases and 13 bases, there was a span of 13 bases.

The V call is TRBV14, the J call TRBJ1-4; 7 bases agree with TRBD1. CDR3 length: 18 residues. Per germline, CDR1 SGHDN and CDR2 FVKESK. J was trimmed by 3 bases and V by 0 bases; bases with no gene match: 10. The DNA for the CDR3 is TGTGCCAGCAGCCAAGATCGTGCTCTCGACAGGGCTAATGAAAAACTGTTTTTT. This translates into CASSQDRALDRANEKLFF.

This clonotype came up many times. V gene TRBV19 combines with J gene TRBJ2-1; TRBD1 agrees at 12 bases. The V gene end was trimmed by 7 bases and the J gene end by 1 base; junction bases not matched to a gene: 2. CDR1 is LNHDA, CDR2 SQIVND, per germline (reference sequence). CDR3 length: 15 amino acids. In nucleotides, the CDR3 is TGTGCCAGTATGGGACAGGGGGCTTCCTACAATGAGCAGTTCTTC. This gives the protein CASMGQGASYNEQFF.

Many counts were recorded for this clonotype. The chain joins TRBV3-1 to TRBJ1-3, with D tentatively TRBD1 (6 bases). Germline CDR1 LGHDT, CDR2 YNNKEL (reference sequence). Trimming stripped 3 bases from V and 4 bases from J, with 22 bases between. The CDR3 consists of 18 residues. The CDR3: CASSHLSSTSGAGNTIYF. The DNA for the CDR3 is TGTGCCAGCAGCCACCTTTCCTCGACGTCGGGGGCAGGAAACACCATATATTTT.

This clonotype was seen repeatedly, ten times or more. This chain connects TRBV6-4 to TRBJ1-1, with D uncertain. CDR1 and CDR2 (germline): MRHNA, SNTAGT. With 10 bases removed from V and 5 bases from J, the gap between germline ends came to 17 bases. This CDR3 contains 13 residues. The CDR3 loop is CATHRGRGTEAFF. The CDR3 DNA reads TGTGCCACCCACCGAGGGAGAGGTACTGAAGCTTTCTTT.

This clonotype was seen only a few times. The V and J genes are TRBV20-1 and TRBJ2-3; 9 bases are a match to TRBD2. Germline loops: CDR1 DFQATT, CDR2 SNEGSKA (reference sequence). Trimming removed 5 bases from V and 6 bases from J; junction bases left unmatched: 12. This CDR3 is built from 15 residues. This CDR3 is CSAFPLAGAPDTQYF. The CDR3 bases are TGCAGTGCTTTCCCTTTAGCGGGAGCTCCCGATACGCAGTATTTT.

This clonotype has at least ten counts. This chain links TRBV24-1 with TRBJ2-1; 9 nucleotides match TRBD1. This CDR3 is built from 16 residues. CDR1 and CDR2 from the germline V gene are KGHDR and SFDVKD. V shed 1 base and J 6 bases; nucleotides not matched to a gene: 6. The CDR3 region is CATSDLRRQGVNEQFF. The CDR3 DNA reads TGTGCCACCAGTGATTTAAGGAGACAGGGGGTCAATGAGCAGTTCTTC.

The chain has TRBV29-1 and TRBJ2-3; D possibly corresponds to TRBD2 (6 bases). Germline V gene lookup returns CDR1 SQVTM and CDR2 ANQGSEA. CDR3 length: 12 amino acids. The CDR3 protein is CTGSRESDTQYF. The CDR3 coding sequence is TGCACCGGGAGTCGAGAGTCAGATACGCAGTATTTT.

This clonotype was seen only a few times. The rearrangement uses TRBV30 and TRBJ2-1; 10 positions agree with TRBD1. With V trimmed by 1 base and J by 10 bases, 10 bases remained unmatched. Germline-derived CDR1 and CDR2 are GTSNPN and SVGIG (reference sequence). The CDR3 consists of 15 residues. The CDR3 loop is CAWSETGGLREEQFF. DNA of the CDR3: TGTGCCTGGAGTGAGACAGGGGGCTTGCGGGAGGAGCAGTTCTTC. The variable domain in full, completed from reference TRBV30 and TRBJ2-1, reads SQTIHQWPATLVQPVGSPLSLECTVEGTSNPNLYWYRQAAGRGLQLLFYSVGIGQISSEVPQNLSASRPQDRQFILSSKKLLLSDSGFYLCAWSETGGLREEQFFGPGTRLTVL.

V and J are TRBV11-2 and TRBJ2-5; D ambiguous. This CDR3 is 14 amino acids long. Per the germline V gene, CDR1 is SGHAT and CDR2 is FQNNGV. Trimming shortened V by 0 bases and J by 1 base, and 6 bases separated the two germline ends. CDR3 bases: TGTGCCAGCAGCTTAGATTGGCTCCAAGAGACCCAGTACTTC. As protein: CASSLDWLQETQYF. Filled out from reference TRBV11-2 and TRBJ2-5, the complete variable domain reads EAGVAQSPRYKIIEKRQSVAFWCNPISGHATLYWYQQILGQGPKLLIQFQNNGVVDDSQLPKDRFSAERLKGVDSTLKIQPAKLEDSAVYLCASSLDWLQETQYFGPGTRLLVL.

This clonotype appeared many times. V usage is TRBV5-1 and J usage is TRBJ2-1, with 9 nucleotides matching TRBD2. This CDR3 has 15 amino acids. V trimming: 3 bases; J trimming: 7 bases; junction bases outside the gene matches: 8. CDR1 is SGHRS and CDR2 is YFSETQ in the germline V gene. The CDR3 is CASSSQTSGVNEQFF. In DNA form, the CDR3 reads TGCGCCAGCAGCTCCCAGACTAGCGGCGTGAATGAGCAGTTCTTC.

This clonotype was detected many times. At one boundary the junction diverges from the germline segment, which might be a read error. The rearrangement links TRBV20-1 to TRBJ2-7; possible D gene TRBD1, 6 bases. The CDR3 is 11 amino acids. The germline V gene encodes CDR1 DFQATT and CDR2 SNEGSKA (reference sequence). This CDR3 is CSARLGQTVSF. The CDR3 bases are TGCAGTGCTAGACTAGGACAGACTGTATCCTTC.

This clonotype was observed many times. The V call is TRBV19, the J call TRBJ2-3; D unclear. CDR3 length: 14 amino acids. Trimming took 3 bases from V and 0 from J, leaving 7 bases between them. The germline CDR1 and CDR2 sequences are LNHDA and SQIVND (reference sequence). The CDR3 loop is CASSMASSTDTQYF. CDR3 DNA sequence: TGTGCCAGTAGTATGGCTTCTAGCACAGATACGCAGTATTTT.

This clonotype turned up a few times. The chain uses TRBV10-1 and TRBJ2-3; 7 bases match TRBD1. The V segment lost 7 bases and the J segment 6 bases; nucleotides outside the gene matches: 19. The CDR3 covers 17 residues. Germline V gene data show CDR1 as WNHNN and CDR2 as SYGVQD (reference sequence). The CDR3 reads CASNYYRGTNAQDTQYF. The DNA of the CDR3 is TGCGCCAGCAATTACTACAGGGGCACCAATGCACAGGATACGCAGTATTTT.

The chain employs TRBV18 and TRBJ2-6; D is unclear. V was cut by 6 bases and J by 2 bases, with 8 bases left in between. Per the germline V gene, CDR1 is KGHSH and CDR2 is LQKENI. The CDR3 covers 14 residues. CDR3 DNA: TGTGCCAGCTCTCCGAGCGCTGGGGCCAACGTCCTGACTTTC. Translating it yields CASSPSAGANVLTF.

As to this clonotype: A read error is possible here, since a much larger clone lies one base away. The chain is built from TRBV7-9 and TRBJ2-4, with 10 bases aligning to TRBD2. Germline CDR1 reads SEHNR; CDR2 reads FQNEAQ (reference sequence). This CDR3 region has 19 residues. The CDR3 DNA reads TGTGACAGCAGCTTAGGAGAGCGGGAGGGCCCGAGTGGCAAAAACATTCAGTACTTC. Protein: CDSSLGEREGPSGKNIQYF.

This clonotype came up a few times. The chain links TRBV29-1 to TRBJ1-3; D might be TRBD1 (5 bases). Per the germline V gene, CDR1 is SQVTM and CDR2 is ANQGSEA. The CDR3 is 12 residues long. V was trimmed by 3 bases and J by 11 bases, leaving 14 bases between them. The DNA for the CDR3 is TGCAGCGTTGAGGCGCAGGGAGGCTCCATATATTTT. It is translated as CSVEAQGGSIYF. Drawing the rest from reference TRBV29-1 and TRBJ1-3, the complete variable domain is SAVISQKPSRDICQRGTSLTIQCQVDSQVTMMFWYRQQPGQSLTLIATANQGSEATYESGFVIDKFPISRPNLTFSTLTVSNMSPEDSSIYLCSVEAQGGSIYFGEGSWLTVV.

This clonotype has only a few counts. The genes are TRBV7-9 and TRBJ2-4, with 10 bases lining up with TRBD1. This CDR3 is 15 amino acids long. Per the germline V gene, CDR1 is SEHNR and CDR2 is FQNEAQ (reference sequence). The J segment lost 6 bases and the V segment lost 0 bases, leaving 2 bases of the junction unmatched. Here the CDR3 DNA reads TGTGCCAGCAGCTTAGCCGGGACAGGGGTAAACATTCAGTACTTC. The encoded protein is CASSLAGTGVNIQYF.